The 23 T cell receptor beta chains presented below share a single source sample, sequenced in a study of radiation and T cells in renal cell carcinoma. The treatment is: treatment-naive control, cytoreductive nephrectomy. Profiled with immunoSEQ multiplex PCR; TCRdb holds only in-frame clones, not every one. The sample includes about 5,600 clones, approximately 70% seen only once; the top ten take around 28%. The source was tumor tissue, collected from a patient whose treatment was nephrectomy without radiotherapy. The receptors here all came from a human donor with renal cell carcinoma.

The chain uses TRBV7-8 and TRBJ1-2; D call uncertain. The germline V gene has CDR1 SGHVS and CDR2 FQNEAQ. Trimming took off 1 base at V and 4 bases at J, with 7 bases between the two ends. This CDR3 spans 13 amino acids. For the CDR3, the DNA is TGTGCCAGCAGCTTAGTGCCAGCCTATGGCTACACCTTC. It specifies CASSLVPAYGYTF.

On this clone: Additional DNA sequences in this sample encode the identical CDR3. This rearrangement joins TRBV4-2 to TRBJ2-1; a weak D match, TRBD2 (6 bases). Germline values: CDR1 LGHNA, CDR2 YNFKEQ. The V gene lost 1 base and the J gene lost 5 bases, with 12 bases spanning the gap. CDR3 length: 15 residues. DNA of the CDR3: TGTGCCAGCAGCCAAGGGGGCGGGACGAACAATGAGCAGTTCTTC. Protein sequence: CASSQGGGTNNEQFF.

The gene calls are TRBV4-3 and TRBJ2-2; 8 bases are a match to TRBD2. Germline assignment: CDR1 LGHNA and CDR2 YSLEER. The CDR3 extends over 16 amino acids. Losses at the gene ends were 5 bases for V and 1 base for J; bases not matched to a gene: 6. For the CDR3, the DNA is TGCGCCAGCAGCGCATCGAGCGGGGGGAACACCGGGGAGCTGTTTTTT. Its translation: CASSASSGGNTGELFF.

The CDR3 spells CASSTAPLRGQYF. The CDR3 DNA sequence: TGTGCCAGCAGCACAGCCCCTTTACGTGGGCAGTACTTC. The chain is built from TRBV21-1 and TRBJ2-7. TRBV21-1 is described as a pseudogene. CDR3 length: 13 residues.

The chain couples TRBV5-1 to TRBJ1-5; no clear D gene. Germline V lookup: CDR1 SGHRS, CDR2 YFSETQ. Trimming stripped 0 bases from V and 6 bases from J, with 10 bases between. This CDR3 region has 14 residues. The CDR3 here is CASSLVGYGQPQHF. CDR3 nucleotides: TGCGCCAGCAGCTTGGTGGGGTACGGTCAGCCCCAGCATTTT. Based on the CDR3 plus reference TRBV5-1 and TRBJ1-5, the full variable domain is KAGVTQTPRYLIKTRGQQVTLSCSPISGHRSVSWYQQTPGQGLQFLFEYFSETQRNKGNFPGRFSGRQFSNSRSEMNVSTLELGDSALYLCASSLVGYGQPQHFGDGTRLSIL.

The V call is TRBV7-9, the J call TRBJ2-3; 9 bases are shared with TRBD2. The CDR3 extends over 15 amino acids. From germline, CDR1 is SEHNR and CDR2 FQNEAQ (reference sequence). The junction had 7 bases not matched to a gene; V was cut back by 2 bases and J by 7 bases. The CDR3 sequence: CASSLSSTSGNTQYF. The DNA of the CDR3 is TGTGCCAGCAGCTTATCTTCGACTAGCGGTAATACGCAGTATTTT.

V gene TRBV4-1 combines with J gene TRBJ2-7; 9 bases are shared with TRBD2. The CDR3 runs 17 residues. Germline V gene data show CDR1 as MGHRA and CDR2 as YSYEKL. The J segment lost 4 bases and the V segment lost 2 bases, leaving 12 bases of the junction unmatched. This CDR3 is CASSQIFSGRSGYEQYF. The CDR3 DNA reads TGCGCCAGCAGCCAAATCTTTAGCGGGAGATCGGGGTACGAGCAGTACTTC.

This chain links TRBV18 with TRBJ2-7; no firm D call. The CDR3 consists of 12 residues. CDR1 is KGHSH and CDR2 is LQKENI in the germline V gene. Trimming took 6 bases from V and 5 from J, leaving 11 bases between them. The CDR3 here is CASSPDRNEQYF. The CDR3 nucleotides read TGTGCCAGCTCTCCGGACCGGAACGAGCAGTACTTC.

This chain links TRBV5-4 with TRBJ2-1; D uncertain. Germline V CDR1 and CDR2: SGHNT, YYREEE (reference sequence). The CDR3 has 14 amino acids. The V and J ends lost 3 bases and 4 bases respectively, with 11 bases between them. The CDR3 is CASSYSLGYNEQFF. The DNA of the CDR3 is TGTGCCAGCAGCTATTCCTTAGGGTACAATGAGCAGTTCTTC.

The rearrangement uses TRBV7-3 and TRBJ2-3, with D possibly called TRBD1 or TRBD2 (5 bases each). There are 16 residues in the CDR3. V lost 5 bases and J 2 bases, leaving 17 bases between the germline ends. Per germline, CDR1 SGHTA and CDR2 FQGTGA. CDR3 nucleotides: TGTGCCAGCAGCCCCGGGGCCTCGACTAACACAGATACGCAGTATTTT. Its translation is CASSPGASTNTDTQYF. Full variable domain (remainder filled in from reference TRBV7-3 and TRBJ2-3): GAGVSQTPSNKVTEKGKYVELRCDPISGHTALYWYRQSLGQGPEFLIYFQGTGAADDSGLPNDRFFAVRPEGSVSTLKIQRTERGDSAVYLCASSPGASTNTDTQYFGPGTRLTVL.

A few counts support this clone. The chain is built from TRBV28 and TRBJ1-6; D is perhaps TRBD1 (6 bases). This CDR3 is built from 13 residues. CDR1 MDHEN and CDR2 SYDVKM come from the germline V gene. The V end lost 5 bases, the J end lost 9 bases, and 11 bases lay between the germline ends. CDR3 in amino acids: CASSTGAPSPLHF. CDR3 nucleotide sequence: TGTGCCAGCAGTACGGGGGCGCCTTCACCCCTCCACTTT. Based on the CDR3 plus reference TRBV28 and TRBJ1-6, the full variable domain is DVKVTQSSRYLVKRTGEKVFLECVQDMDHENMFWYRQDPGLGLRLIYFSYDVKMKEKGDIPEGYSVSREKKERFSLILESASTNQTSMYLCASSTGAPSPLHFGNGTRLTVT.

This chain links TRBV5-1 with TRBJ1-1, with D maybe TRBD1 (5 bases). The length of the CDR3 is 11 residues. Trimming shortened V by 2 bases and J by 11 bases, and 10 bases separated the two germline ends. Per germline, CDR1 SGHRS and CDR2 YFSETQ. In DNA, the CDR3 is TGCGCCAGCAGCTTAGGGGAGAGGGCTTTCTTT. Encoded protein: CASSLGERAFF.

This chain joins TRBV14 and TRBJ2-1, with 9 bases matching TRBD1. Trimming removed 0 bases from V and 6 bases from J; junction bases left unmatched: 15. There are 19 residues in the CDR3. Looked up from germline, CDR1 is SGHDN and CDR2 is FVKESK. The CDR3 region has the DNA TGTGCCAGCAGCCAAGATCTATCTCGCAGGACAGGGGCGATCAATGAGCAGTTCTTC. Translating gives CASSQDLSRRTGAINEQFF.

This sequence joins TRBV14 and TRBJ2-1; D unclear. The CDR3 has 12 amino acids. CDR1 is SGHDN, CDR2 FVKESK, per germline. With 1 base removed from V and 13 bases from J, the gap between germline ends came to 11 bases. CDR3 in DNA: TGTGCCAGCAGCCAAGGACGCGGCCAACAGTTCTTC. Protein product: CASSQGRGQQFF.

V is TRBV5-6 and J is TRBJ2-7; D is unresolved. CDR3 length: 12 residues. Germline loops: CDR1 SGHDT, CDR2 YYEEEE. Trimming shortened V by 4 bases and J by 7 bases, and 12 bases separated the two germline ends. CDR3 in amino acids: CASSPLWGEQYF. CDR3 sequence (DNA): TGTGCCAGCAGCCCCCTGTGGGGTGAGCAGTACTTC. Complete variable domain (other parts from reference TRBV5-6 and TRBJ2-7): DAGVTQSPTHLIKTRGQQVTLRCSPKSGHDTVSWYQQALGQGPQFIFQYYEEEERQRGNFPDRFSGHQFPNYSSELNVNALLLGDSALYLCASSPLWGEQYFGPGTRLTVT.

The chain's CDR3 is CASSLRDRGSGYQETQYF. For the CDR3, the DNA is TGTGCCAGCAGTCTTCGGGACAGGGGAAGTGGGTACCAAGAGACCCAGTACTTC. V gene TRBV27 combines with J gene TRBJ2-5; 10 nucleotides align to TRBD1. The CDR3 runs 18 residues. J lost 0 bases, V lost 5 bases, and 12 bases had no gene match. Per the germline V gene, CDR1 is MNHEY and CDR2 is SMNVEV (reference sequence).

The chain combines TRBV4-2 with TRBJ2-5; D call uncertain. This CDR3 is 15 amino acids long. CDR1 is LGHNA, CDR2 YNFKEQ, per germline. V was cut by 1 base and J by 5 bases, with 14 bases left in between. The CDR3 reads CASSQVEGNSETQYF. The CDR3 DNA follows: TGTGCCAGCAGCCAAGTGGAAGGGAACAGCGAGACCCAGTACTTC.

This clone has more than one count but fewer than ten. The V and J genes are TRBV28 and TRBJ1-1; maybe TRBD1 (6 bases). CDR1 is MDHEN and CDR2 is SYDVKM in the germline V gene. Trimming removed 2 bases from V and 1 base from J, with 11 bases in between. This CDR3 has 15 residues. The DNA of the CDR3 is TGTGCCAGCAGTTTAGGGGGGGCTGGGAACACTGAAGCTTTCTTT. Translation gives CASSLGGAGNTEAFF.

The chain combines TRBV4-2 with TRBJ2-7; a weak D match, TRBD2 (5 bases). Trimming took off 4 bases at V and 3 bases at J, with 13 bases between the two ends. The germline V gene has CDR1 LGHNA and CDR2 YNFKEQ. The CDR3 sequence is 14 residues long. The chain's CDR3 is CASSRGIPSYEQYF. Written as DNA, the CDR3 is TGTGCCAGCAGCCGAGGGATCCCCAGCTACGAGCAGTACTTC.

The V gene is TRBV13, the J gene TRBJ2-1; TRBD2 matches at 12 bases. The CDR3 consists of 16 residues. Unmatched junction bases numbered 14, after V lost 7 bases and J lost 10 bases. Germline-derived CDR1 and CDR2 are PRHDT and FYEKMQ (reference sequence). The CDR3 coding sequence is TGTGCCAGCACCGAGAGGACTAGCGGGACATTAGGGGAGCAGTTCTTC. Translated, it gives CASTERTSGTLGEQFF.

The chain links TRBV7-2 to TRBJ2-1, with 9 bases fitting TRBD2. The V gene's germline CDR1 is SGHTA and CDR2 FQGNSA. Trimming took 5 bases from V and 3 from J; bases not matched to a gene: 8. CDR3 size: 16 residues. DNA of the CDR3: TGTGCCAGCAGCCGAAAGACTAGCGGTCTCTACAATGAGCAGTTCTTC. Its translation: CASSRKTSGLYNEQFF.

The table lists this clone with a few counts. The V gene is TRBV18, the J gene TRBJ1-2; possible D gene TRBD1, 5 bases. Germline loops: CDR1 KGHSH, CDR2 LQKENI. Trimming pared 3 bases from V and 7 bases from J, leaving 12 bases between. The CDR3 has 13 residues. CDR3 coding DNA: TGTGCCAGCTCACCGTCGAGGAGGGGTGGCTACACCTTC. The encoded protein is CASSPSRRGGYTF.

The chain couples TRBV29-1 to TRBJ2-1; 7 bases fit TRBD2. Looked up from germline, CDR1 is SQVTM and CDR2 is ANQGSEA. This CDR3 has 13 residues. Unmatched junction bases numbered 3, after V lost 4 bases and J lost 3 bases. CDR3 in DNA: TGCAGCGTTGGAACTAGCGACTACAATGAGCAGTTCTTC. Translated: CSVGTSDYNEQFF.